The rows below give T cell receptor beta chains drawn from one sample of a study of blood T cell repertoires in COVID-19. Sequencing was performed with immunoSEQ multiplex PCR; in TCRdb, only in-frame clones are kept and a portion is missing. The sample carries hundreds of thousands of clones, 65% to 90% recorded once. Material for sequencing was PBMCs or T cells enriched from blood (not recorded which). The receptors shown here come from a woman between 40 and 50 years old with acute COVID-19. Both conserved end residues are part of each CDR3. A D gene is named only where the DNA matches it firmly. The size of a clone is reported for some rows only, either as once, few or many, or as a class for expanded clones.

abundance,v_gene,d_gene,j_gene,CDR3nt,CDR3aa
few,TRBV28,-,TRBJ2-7,TGTGCCAGCAGTTCCCCTTCCTACGAGCAGTACTTC,CASSSPSYEQYF
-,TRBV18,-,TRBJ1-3,TGTGCCAGCTCACCAACCAGTCCCATGGCCGGAAACACCATATATTTT,CASSPTSPMAGNTIYF
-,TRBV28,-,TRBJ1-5,TGTGCCAGCAGTTTAGTACAGTTGAAACAGCCCCAGCATTTT,CASSLVQLKQPQHF
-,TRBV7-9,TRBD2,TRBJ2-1,TGTGCCAGCAGCCAAGGGACTAGCGGGAGCTACAATGAGCAGTTCTTC,CASSQGTSGSYNEQFF
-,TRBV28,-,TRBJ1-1,TGTGCCAGCAGTTTTAGCTACAACTCCGAAGCTTTCTTT,CASSFSYNSEAFF
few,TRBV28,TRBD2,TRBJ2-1,TGTGCCAGCAGGCCTAGCGGGACCAATGAGCAGTTCTTC,CASRPSGTNEQFF
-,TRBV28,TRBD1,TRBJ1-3,TGTGCCAGCAGTTCGACCGGGACAGGTGAAGGACGCTCTGGAAACACCATATATTTT,CASSSTGTGEGRSGNTIYF
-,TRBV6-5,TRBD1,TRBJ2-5,TGTGCCAGCAGCAACACAGGGGCGCGGTGGGAGACCCAGTACTTC,CASSNTGARWETQYF
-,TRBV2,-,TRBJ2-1,TGTGCCAGCAGTGTGGCGGGGAATGAGCAGTTCTTC,CASSVAGNEQFF
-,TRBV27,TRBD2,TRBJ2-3,TGTGCCAGCAGTCCCTCCCCACTAGCGGGAGTACGAGATACGCAGTATTTT,CASSPSPLAGVRDTQYF
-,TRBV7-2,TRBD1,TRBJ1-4,TGTGCCAGCAGACCCACAGGGGCTAATGAAAAACTGTTTTTT,CASRPTGANEKLFF
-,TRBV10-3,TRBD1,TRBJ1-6,TGTGCCATCAGTGAGTCAAGGGACAGAGGGGCACCCCTCCACTTT,CAISESRDRGAPLHF
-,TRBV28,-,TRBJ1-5,TGTGCCAGCAGTTTATTTAGGGGGGAGGGAGGTCGGCAGCCCCAGCATTTT,CASSLFRGEGGRQPQHF
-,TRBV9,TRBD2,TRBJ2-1,TGTGCCAGCAGCGTTATTAACGGGAGGAGAGATGAGCAGTTCTTC,CASSVINGRRDEQFF
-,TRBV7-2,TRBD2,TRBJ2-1,TGTGCCAGCAGAGCCGCGCTAGCGGGCTACAATGAGCAGTTCTTC,CASRAALAGYNEQFF
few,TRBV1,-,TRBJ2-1,TGCACCAGCAGCACCCAGAGGCGGACTAGCGGGAGGGTTTTGGGGGGTGAGCAGTTCTTC,CTSSTQRRTSGRVLGGEQFF
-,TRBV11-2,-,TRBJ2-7,TGTGCCAGCAGCTTAGGGGGGCTGCGTGGGTACGAGCAGTACTTC,CASSLGGLRGYEQYF
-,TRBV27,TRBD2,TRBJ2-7,TGTGCCAGCAGTTCCCCGGGACTAGCGGTGGACGAGCAGTACTTC,CASSSPGLAVDEQYF
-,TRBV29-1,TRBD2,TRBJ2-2,TGCAGCGTTGATTCTGGGGCTAGCGGGAGAGGCACCGGGGAGCTGTTTTTT,CSVDSGASGRGTGELFF
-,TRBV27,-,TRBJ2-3,TGTGCCAGCAGTCAACTAGCTGATAGTCTAACCGATACGCAGTATTTT,CASSQLADSLTDTQYF
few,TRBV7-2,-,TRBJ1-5,TGTGCCAGCAGCTTAGGTAGGGGAGGGAATCAGCCCCAGCATTTT,CASSLGRGGNQPQHF
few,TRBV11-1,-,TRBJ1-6,TGTGCCAGCAGCTTTCCCGGGTCCGGTGTGGCCCTCCACTTT,CASSFPGSGVALHF
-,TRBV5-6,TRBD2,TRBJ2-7,TGTGCCAGCAGCGATCTACTAGCGGGAGGATCAGGTGAGCAGTACTTC,CASSDLLAGGSGEQYF